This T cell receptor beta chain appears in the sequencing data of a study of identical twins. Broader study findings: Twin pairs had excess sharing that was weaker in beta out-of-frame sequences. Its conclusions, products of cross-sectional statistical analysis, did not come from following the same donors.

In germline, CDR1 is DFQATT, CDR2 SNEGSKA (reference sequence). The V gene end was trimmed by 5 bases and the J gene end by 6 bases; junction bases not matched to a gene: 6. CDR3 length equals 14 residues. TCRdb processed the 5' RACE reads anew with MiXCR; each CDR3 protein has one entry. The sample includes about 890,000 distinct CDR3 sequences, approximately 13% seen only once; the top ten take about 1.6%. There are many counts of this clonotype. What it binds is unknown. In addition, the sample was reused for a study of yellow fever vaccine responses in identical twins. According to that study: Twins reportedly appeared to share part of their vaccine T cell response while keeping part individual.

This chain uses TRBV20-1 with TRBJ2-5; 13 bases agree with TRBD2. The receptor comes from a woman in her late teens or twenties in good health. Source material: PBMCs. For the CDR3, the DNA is TGCAGTGCTGGGACTAGCGGGACCAAGCAGACCCAGTACTTC. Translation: CSAGTSGTKQTQYF.